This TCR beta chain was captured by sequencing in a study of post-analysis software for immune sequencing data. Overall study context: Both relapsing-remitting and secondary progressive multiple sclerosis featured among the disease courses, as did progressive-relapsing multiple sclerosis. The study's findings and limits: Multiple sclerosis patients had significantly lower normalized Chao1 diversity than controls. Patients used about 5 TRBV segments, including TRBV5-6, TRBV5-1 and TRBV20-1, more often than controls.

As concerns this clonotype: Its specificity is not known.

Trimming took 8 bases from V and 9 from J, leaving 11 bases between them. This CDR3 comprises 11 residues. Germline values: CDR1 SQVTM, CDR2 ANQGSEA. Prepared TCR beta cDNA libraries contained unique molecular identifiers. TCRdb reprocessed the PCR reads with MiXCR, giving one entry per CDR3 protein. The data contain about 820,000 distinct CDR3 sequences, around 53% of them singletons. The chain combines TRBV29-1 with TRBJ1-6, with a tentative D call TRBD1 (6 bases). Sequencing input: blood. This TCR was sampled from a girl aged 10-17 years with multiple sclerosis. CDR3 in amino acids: CSPEGGSPLHF. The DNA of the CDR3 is TGCAGCCCGGAGGGGGGTTCACCCCTCCACTTT.